Listed below are T cell receptor beta chains from one sample, sequenced in a study of T cell responses to AZD1222 COVID-19 vaccine. Using immunoSEQ multiplex PCR, the repertoire was profiled, and TCRdb retains in-frame clones only, with some absent. This sample has about 200,000 clones, with roughly 92% found just once. This material consisted of peripheral blood, taken 28 days after the second AZD1222 dose. The receptors shown here come from an adult who received the AZD1222 COVID-19 vaccine. CDR3s include the opening cysteine and the closing phenylalanine or tryptophan. D genes are given only for firm matches. Size is stated for part of the rows, as once, few or many counts, or as a class when the clone is expanded.

v_gene,d_gene,j_gene,abundance,CDR3nt,CDR3aa
TRBV25-1,TRBD2,TRBJ2-1,-,TGTGCCAGCGGACTAGCGGGATCCAATGAGCAGTTCTTC,CASGLAGSNEQFF
TRBV18,TRBD1,TRBJ2-7,-,TGTGCCAGCTCACCACCGGGGGGACAGGACCACGAGCAGTACTTC,CASSPPGGQDHEQYF
TRBV2,TRBD1,TRBJ1-5,-,TGTGCCAGCAGTAAAGAGACAGGGAATCAGCCCCAGCATTTT,CASSKETGNQPQHF
TRBV7-2,TRBD2,TRBJ2-5,-,TGTGCCAGCACCTACGACACGGGGGGAGAGACCCAGTACTTC,CASTYDTGGETQYF
TRBV5-4,TRBD1,TRBJ2-3,once,TGTGCCAGCAGCTTACAGGGGTCTTCAGATACGCAGTATTTT,CASSLQGSSDTQYF
TRBV3-1/TRBV3-2,-,TRBJ2-2,-,TGTGCCAGCAGCCAAGTAGGACAGAACACCGGGGAGCTGTTTTTT,CASSQVGQNTGELFF
TRBV7-9,-,TRBJ1-5,-,TGTGCCAGCAGGTCAGGAGCCAGCCAGCCCCAGCATTTT,CASRSGASQPQHF
TRBV7-9,-,TRBJ2-7,-,TGTGCCAGCAGCTTAGGCGGTTCCCACTACGAGCAGTACTTC,CASSLGGSHYEQYF
TRBV6-6,-,TRBJ1-4,-,TGTGCCAGCAGTTACTCGAGCCTGGGATTTAATGAAAAACTGTTTTTT,CASSYSSLGFNEKLFF
TRBV7-2,TRBD1,TRBJ1-1,-,TGTGCCAGCAGCTTAGGAAATATAATGACAGGGCGGGCTTTCTTT,CASSLGNIMTGRAFF
TRBV4-2,-,TRBJ1-5,-,TGTGCCAGCAGCCAAGGGCTCGGACAGTCAAATCAGCCCCAGCATTTT,CASSQGLGQSNQPQHF
TRBV4-1,-,TRBJ2-7,-,TGCGCCAGCTCCCTAGGGTCGGGAGAGCAGTACTTC,CASSLGSGEQYF
TRBV18,TRBD1,TRBJ1-4,-,TGTGCCAGCTCACCACAGGGACAGTCACGTGAAAAACTGTTTTTT,CASSPQGQSREKLFF
TRBV11-2,-,TRBJ1-5,-,TGTGCCAGCAGCCCCGCGGACGGAGACAATCAGCCCCAGCATTTT,CASSPADGDNQPQHF
TRBV7-9,-,TRBJ2-5,-,TGTGCCAGCAGCGTGAGGACAGACCAAGAGACCCAGTACTTC,CASSVRTDQETQYF
TRBV27,TRBD1,TRBJ1-5,-,TGTGCCAGCCGGCGGACAGGGGATCAGCCCCAGCATTTT,CASRRTGDQPQHF
TRBV7-3,-,TRBJ2-1,-,TGTGCCAGCAGCCCCAACCCTCCGGGGGCCCTGGGCAATGAGCAGTTCTTC,CASSPNPPGALGNEQFF
TRBV27,TRBD1,TRBJ2-2,-,TGTGCCAGCAGCCGGGGACAGGGGGTGCGATTATCAATCGGGGAGCTGTTTTTT,CASSRGQGVRLSIGELFF
TRBV7-8,-,TRBJ2-7,-,TGTGCCAGCAGCTCAACAGGGATAGGTTACGAGCAGTACTTC,CASSSTGIGYEQYF
TRBV6-1,-,TRBJ1-5,-,TGTGCCAGCAGTGAAGCTTTGGAAATGGGCAATCAGCCCCAGCATTTT,CASSEALEMGNQPQHF
TRBV19,-,TRBJ1-1,-,TGTGCCAGTTTAAGGGAACTTGGGGCGGACCTACCTTACACTGAAGCTTTCTTT,CASLRELGADLPYTEAFF
TRBV18,-,TRBJ1-3,-,TGTGCCAGCTACCAGGGCTCTGGAAACACCATATATTTT,CASYQGSGNTIYF
TRBV27,-,TRBJ1-2,-,TGTGCCAGCAGTTTCGGCGGGGCTGGCTATGGCTACACCTTC,CASSFGGAGYGYTF
TRBV6-4,-,TRBJ1-5,-,TGTGCCAGCAGTGACTCAGGGGTGGAAAGCAATCAGCCCCAGCATTTT,CASSDSGVESNQPQHF
TRBV7-2,TRBD2,TRBJ2-7,once,TGTGCCAGCAGCCCGAATCGAGCGGGGGGCTCTGTAGAGCAGTACTTC,CASSPNRAGGSVEQYF
TRBV18,-,TRBJ1-3,-,TGTGCCAGCTCACCTGCCGGCAGGTCCTCTGGAAACACCATATATTTT,CASSPAGRSSGNTIYF
TRBV6-5,TRBD1,TRBJ1-2,-,TGTGCCAGCGTCGTGGGACAGTACTATGGCTACACCTTC,CASVVGQYYGYTF
TRBV18,TRBD1,TRBJ1-2,-,TGTGCCAGCTCACCTCCGACAGGGGGCCATGGCTACACCTTC,CASSPPTGGHGYTF
TRBV12-3/TRBV12-4,-,TRBJ1-2,-,TGTGCCAGCAACCCTCAGGGATCTGGCTACACCTTC,CASNPQGSGYTF
TRBV7-3,-,TRBJ2-5,-,TGTGCCAGCAGCTTCGCTGGCCTGGGAGAGACCCAGTACTTC,CASSFAGLGETQYF
TRBV2,-,TRBJ1-6,-,TGTGCCAGCAGTGTTCGGCAGTCGGGGGTATCACCCCTCCACTTT,CASSVRQSGVSPLHF
TRBV2,TRBD1,TRBJ2-2,-,TGTGCCAGCATGGGGACAGGGAACGGGGAGCTGTTTTTT,CASMGTGNGELFF
TRBV28,TRBD1,TRBJ1-2,-,TGTGCCAGCAGTCCCGTTGGGACAGCTAACTATGGCTACACCTTC,CASSPVGTANYGYTF
TRBV11-2,TRBD2,TRBJ2-1,-,TGTGCCAGCAGCTTATGGACTAGCGGGTACAATGAGCAGTTCTTC,CASSLWTSGYNEQFF
TRBV2,TRBD2,TRBJ2-1,once,TGTGCCAGTGGGACTAGCGGCGGCTCCTACAATGAGCAGTTCTTC,CASGTSGGSYNEQFF
TRBV7-9,-,TRBJ1-2,-,TGTGCCAGCACCCCGGACGGCTATGGCTACACCTTC,CASTPDGYGYTF
TRBV5-6,TRBD1,TRBJ1-6,-,TGTGCCAGCAGCTTCGGGACAGGTCATTCACCCCTCCACTTT,CASSFGTGHSPLHF
TRBV12-5,-,TRBJ1-1,-,TGTGCTAGTGGTTCCTCCTCGAGGGGCGCTGAAGCTTTCTTT,CASGSSSRGAEAFF
TRBV30,-,TRBJ1-1,-,TGTGCCTGGAGTGTGGGGGAGAACACTGAAGCTTTCTTT,CAWSVGENTEAFF
TRBV5-1,TRBD1,TRBJ1-2,-,TGCGCCAGCAGCTTAGGGACAGGGGGCGTCTATGGCTACACCTTC,CASSLGTGGVYGYTF
TRBV10-2,TRBD1,TRBJ1-6,-,TGCGCCAGTGGGACAGGAGTTAATTCACCCCTCCACTTT,CASGTGVNSPLHF
TRBV6-1,TRBD1,TRBJ2-7,-,TGTGCCAGCAGTGAAAGACAGGGGAGGAGCGAGCAGTACTTC,CASSERQGRSEQYF
TRBV6-5,-,TRBJ1-5,once,TGTGCCAGCATACGAGGCAGGGAGAATCAGCCCCAGCATTTT,CASIRGRENQPQHF
TRBV27,-,TRBJ1-4,-,TGTGCCAGCAGTCTTAGACGGGATGAAAAACTGTTTTTT,CASSLRRDEKLFF
TRBV11-1,-,TRBJ1-2,few,TGTGCCAGCAGCTTAGAAGGACGAGGGATAGGCTACACCTTC,CASSLEGRGIGYTF
TRBV5-4,-,TRBJ2-3,-,TGTGCCAGCAGCCCAGGGGGGCGGGGCACAGATACGCAGTATTTT,CASSPGGRGTDTQYF
TRBV6-5,-,TRBJ1-2,-,TGTGCCAGCAGTTACTATGGGGTCGGAGCTAACTATGGCTACACCTTC,CASSYYGVGANYGYTF
TRBV28,-,TRBJ1-1,-,TGTGCCAGCAGTATCGGGAGGGAAGCTTTCTTT,CASSIGREAFF
TRBV5-8,-,TRBJ2-1,-,TGTGCCAGCAGCCCGAGGGTTTACAATGAGCAGTTCTTC,CASSPRVYNEQFF
TRBV11-2,TRBD2,TRBJ2-3,-,TGTGCCAGCAGTCTCAATCGGGGGGGCCCCGATACGCAGTATTTT,CASSLNRGGPDTQYF
TRBV19,-,TRBJ1-4,-,TGTGCCAGTAGCATCGGGCAGGGCCAAGGGTTTAATGAAAAACTGTTTTTT,CASSIGQGQGFNEKLFF
TRBV20-1,-,TRBJ1-5,-,TGCAGTGCTAGTAGGGGGGCGGCGAGCAATCAGCCCCAGCATTTT,CSASRGAASNQPQHF
TRBV18,-,TRBJ2-2,once,TGTGCCAGCTCACCATTAACCGGGGAGCTGTTTTTT,CASSPLTGELFF
TRBV29-1,TRBD1,TRBJ1-3,-,TGCAGCGTTGAAATGGGACAGGGAAACACCATATATTTT,CSVEMGQGNTIYF
TRBV9,-,TRBJ1-5,-,TGTGCCAGCAGCGTAGGTTCCAATAGCAATCAGCCCCAGCATTTT,CASSVGSNSNQPQHF
TRBV4-2,TRBD1,TRBJ1-4,-,TGTGCCAGCAGCCAAGGGGACAGTGAAAAACTGTTTTTT,CASSQGDSEKLFF
TRBV5-8,-,TRBJ1-5,-,TGTGCCAGCTCCGGGGGGGGGCAAACCACCAATCAGCCCCAGCATTTT,CASSGGGQTTNQPQHF
TRBV19,TRBD1,TRBJ2-7,-,TGTGCCAGTAGTATACAGGGGGCCTACGAGCAGTACTTC,CASSIQGAYEQYF
TRBV6-2/TRBV6-3,-,TRBJ1-2,-,TGTGCCAGCAGTTACGAGGTCGGCACCTCTAACTATGGCTACACCTTC,CASSYEVGTSNYGYTF